This T cell receptor (beta chain) was retrieved from a study of shared clonotypes between healthy human individuals. Libraries were prepared by immunoSEQ multiplex PCR; TCRdb keeps only in-frame clonotypes and omits some of them. The table shows about 2.3 million clones, with 92% occurring only once. This clone was counted once. What it binds is unknown. Study-wide results and limits: There were few donors, and this limited the genetic and exposure-history diversity represented.

V was trimmed by 0 bases and J by 4 bases, leaving 10 bases between them. Germline V gene sequence: CDR1 LGHNA, CDR2 YSLEER. CDR3 size: 15 residues. The sequencing input was naive CD4+ T cells from PBMCs. Noted subset: CD45RA+ positively selected. The clonotype originates from a man between 18 and 29 years old in good health. Some clones in this sample may be carry-over from other donors' samples. The rearrangement joins TRBV4-3 to TRBJ1-3; D is possibly TRBD1 (5 bases). As DNA, the CDR3 is TGCGCCAGCAGCCAAGATTGGGCAGGGGGAAACACCATATATTTT. It translates to CASSQDWAGGNTIYF.